The 4 T cell receptor beta chains reported below all come from one sample, sequenced in a study of OX40 agonist ivuxolimab in advanced cancers. Libraries were prepared by immunoSEQ multiplex PCR; TCRdb keeps only in-frame clonotypes and omits some of them. The table records more than 75,000 clones, roughly 80% of them present only once. The specimen was CD4+ or CD8+ T cells sorted from blood, collected in a trial of the OX40 agonist ivuxolimab. The receptors originated from an adult with an advanced solid tumor such as melanoma, head and neck, liver or kidney cancer.

The rearrangement joins TRBV2 to TRBJ2-1; D tentatively fits TRBD1 or TRBD2 (5 bases each). Germline-derived CDR1 and CDR2 are SNHLY and FYNNEI. This CDR3 comprises 13 residues. Trimming took 6 bases from V and 7 from J, leaving 13 bases between them. The CDR3 here is CASRLGPANEQFF. DNA of the CDR3: TGTGCCAGCAGGCTGGGACCGGCGAATGAGCAGTTCTTC.

This chain joins TRBV30 and TRBJ1-1; D might be TRBD1 (6 bases). Germline V gives CDR1 GTSNPN, CDR2 SVGIG (reference sequence). V was cut by 3 bases and J by 2 bases, with 13 bases left in between. This CDR3 has 14 residues. The CDR3 loop is CAWRGGQLNTEAFF. CDR3 nucleotides: TGTGCCTGGAGAGGGGGACAATTAAACACTGAAGCTTTCTTT.

The CDR3 nucleotides read TGTGCCAGCAGTGATAGAGGGCAGGGGAAAGGATATGGCTACGAGCAGTACTTC. Its translation: CASSDRGQGKGYGYEQYF. This rearrangement joins TRBV25-1 to TRBJ2-7; maybe TRBD1 (6 bases). Germline CDR1 is MGHDK and CDR2 is SYGVNS. Between the trimmed V and J ends, which lost 3 bases and 3 bases, there was a span of 24 bases. The CDR3 spans 18 residues.

V and J are TRBV9 and TRBJ2-1; TRBD2 aligns across 8 bases. The CDR3 spans 15 residues. The V gene end was trimmed by 0 bases and the J gene end by 4 bases; junction bases not matched to a gene: 3. Germline V lookup: CDR1 SGDLS, CDR2 YYNGEE. The CDR3 DNA reads TGTGCCAGCAGCGTAGGTAGCGGGGTATACAATGAGCAGTTCTTC. Protein sequence: CASSVGSGVYNEQFF.